The 8 T cell receptor beta chains below were found in one sample sequenced in a study of cytomegalovirus exposure and HLA in healthy donors. Vbeta (60) and Jbeta (13) primers were used in the PCR. Here immunoSEQ multiplex PCR was the method, and the copy in TCRdb shows in-frame clones only, minus some. The sample holds 90,000 or so clones; roughly four fifths are singletons and the top ten take 3% to 3.5%. Sequencing was done on a sample of PBMCs. The receptor set was obtained from a young man in good health and CMV-seropositive.

The V call is TRBV5-6, the J call TRBJ2-1; 10 nucleotides align to TRBD1. V shed 4 bases and J 1 base; nucleotides not matched to a gene: 2. This CDR3 contains 15 residues. Germline V gene lookup returns CDR1 SGHDT and CDR2 YYEEEE. Here the CDR3 reads CASSRDRGSYNEQFF. The DNA of the CDR3 is TGTGCCAGCAGCAGGGACAGGGGATCCTACAATGAGCAGTTCTTC.

The V and J genes are TRBV19 and TRBJ1-1; maybe TRBD1 (5 bases). The CDR3 covers 15 residues. Germline CDR1 LNHDA, CDR2 SQIVND (reference sequence). Trimming pared 4 bases from V and 0 bases from J, leaving 12 bases between. Here the CDR3 DNA reads TGTGCCAGTAGTAGGGCTCAGGGTGTGAACACTGAAGCTTTCTTT. Translation: CASSRAQGVNTEAFF. The entire variable domain, with the rest obtained from reference TRBV19 and TRBJ1-1, is as follows: DGGITQSPKYLFRKEGQNVTLSCEQNLNHDAMYWYRQDPGQGLRLIYYSQIVNDFQKGDIAEGYSVSREKKESFPLTVTSAQKNPTAFYLCASSRAQGVNTEAFFGQGTRLTVV.

The chain carries TRBV30 and TRBJ2-1; 9 bases are a match to TRBD2. The CDR3 has 19 amino acids. Looked up from germline, CDR1 is GTSNPN and CDR2 is SVGIG (reference sequence). V lost 1 base, J lost 2 bases, and 15 bases stayed unmatched. The CDR3 sequence: CAWSGDGAGGVVAYNEQFF. The CDR3 nucleotides are TGTGCCTGGAGTGGAGATGGGGCGGGAGGGGTGGTCGCCTACAATGAGCAGTTCTTC.

This rearrangement joins TRBV11-2 to TRBJ2-3; no firm D call. This CDR3 contains 11 residues. Germline loops: CDR1 SGHAT, CDR2 FQNNGV. V was clipped by 5 bases and J by 6 bases, with 6 bases between them. CDR3 amino acids: CASSPSDTQYF. The CDR3 region has the DNA TGTGCCAGCAGCCCCTCGGATACGCAGTATTTT.

The chain combines TRBV7-8 with TRBJ1-2; D not certain. The CDR3 has 14 amino acids. Trimming took off 3 bases at V and 6 bases at J, with 14 bases between the two ends. Germline values: CDR1 SGHVS, CDR2 FQNEAQ. CDR3 protein: CASSFGDGLNGYTF. DNA of the CDR3: TGTGCCAGCAGCTTCGGAGACGGTCTAAATGGCTACACCTTC.

This chain connects TRBV27 to TRBJ2-3; a weak D match, TRBD1 (5 bases). Trimming took off 1 base at V and 0 bases at J, with 14 bases between the two ends. This CDR3 spans 17 amino acids. The germline CDR1 and CDR2 sequences are MNHEY and SMNVEV (reference sequence). The chain's CDR3 is CASSLLRTPYSTDTQYF. The CDR3 DNA sequence: TGTGCCAGCAGTTTATTACGGACACCCTATAGCACAGATACGCAGTATTTT.

This clone was observed a few times. The rearrangement uses TRBV4-1 and TRBJ2-7, with D perhaps matching TRBD1 (5 bases). Between the trimmed V and J ends, which lost 1 base and 2 bases, there was a span of 9 bases. The CDR3 is made up of 14 amino acids. CDR1 is MGHRA and CDR2 is YSYEKL in the germline V gene. CDR3 amino acids: CASSQVGAAYEQYF. The CDR3 nucleotides read TGCGCCAGCAGCCAAGTAGGGGCAGCCTACGAGCAGTACTTC.

V is TRBV7-2 and J is TRBJ2-2; 9 bases map to TRBD1. The trim removed 2 bases at V and 4 bases at J, leaving 2 bases unmatched. Germline CDR1 is SGHTA and CDR2 is FQGNSA. This CDR3 has 15 amino acids. This chain's CDR3 is CASSLTGGGTGELFF. The DNA of the CDR3 is TGTGCCAGCAGCTTAACAGGGGGCGGCACCGGGGAGCTGTTTTTT.